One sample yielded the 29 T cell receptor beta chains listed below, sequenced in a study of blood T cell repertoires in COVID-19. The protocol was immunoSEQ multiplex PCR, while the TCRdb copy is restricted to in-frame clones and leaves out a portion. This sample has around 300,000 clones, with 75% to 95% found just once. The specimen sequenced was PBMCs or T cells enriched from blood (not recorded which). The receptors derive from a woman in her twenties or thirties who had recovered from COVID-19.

For the CDR3, the DNA is TGTGCCAGCAGCGTAGCGACTGTATCCAATGAGCAGTTCTTC. Its protein is CASSVATVSNEQFF. The chain joins TRBV9 to TRBJ2-1; D gene ambiguous. CDR1 is SGDLS and CDR2 is YYNGEE in the germline V gene. The V end was cut by 0 bases, the J end by 6 bases, with 10 bases between. This CDR3 has 14 amino acids.

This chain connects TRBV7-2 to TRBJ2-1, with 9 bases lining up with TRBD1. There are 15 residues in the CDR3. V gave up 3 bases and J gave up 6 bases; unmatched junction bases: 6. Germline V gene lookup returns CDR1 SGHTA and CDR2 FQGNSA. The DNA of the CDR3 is TGTGCCAGCAGCTTGGGGACAGGGTTATTCAATGAGCAGTTCTTC. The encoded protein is CASSLGTGLFNEQFF. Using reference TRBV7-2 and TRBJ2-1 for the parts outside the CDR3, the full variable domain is GAGVSQSPSNKVTEKGKDVELRCDPISGHTALYWYRQSLGQGLEFLIYFQGNSAPDKSGLPSDRFSAERTGGSVSTLTIQRTQQEDSAVYLCASSLGTGLFNEQFFGPGTRLTVL.

In nucleotides, the CDR3 is TGTGCCAGCAGGCCTAGCGGCGCCACAGATACGCAGTATTTT. This translates into CASRPSGATDTQYF. The J gene is TRBJ2-3, the V gene TRBV7-2, with TRBD2 matching 7 bases. The germline CDR1 and CDR2 sequences are SGHTA and FQGNSA. This CDR3 is built from 14 residues. The trim removed 6 bases at V and 2 bases at J, leaving 5 bases unmatched.

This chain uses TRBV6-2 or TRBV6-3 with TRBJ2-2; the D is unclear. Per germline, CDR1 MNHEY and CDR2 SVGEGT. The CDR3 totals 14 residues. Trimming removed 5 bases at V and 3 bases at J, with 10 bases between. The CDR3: CASSSDTYTGELFF. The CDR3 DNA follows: TGTGCCAGCAGTAGTGACACTTACACCGGGGAGCTGTTTTTT.

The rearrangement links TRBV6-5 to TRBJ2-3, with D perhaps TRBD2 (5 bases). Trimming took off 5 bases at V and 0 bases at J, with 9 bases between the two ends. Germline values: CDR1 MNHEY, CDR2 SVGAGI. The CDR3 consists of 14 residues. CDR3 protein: CASSPQRSTDTQYF. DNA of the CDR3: TGTGCCAGCAGTCCCCAGCGGAGCACAGATACGCAGTATTTT.

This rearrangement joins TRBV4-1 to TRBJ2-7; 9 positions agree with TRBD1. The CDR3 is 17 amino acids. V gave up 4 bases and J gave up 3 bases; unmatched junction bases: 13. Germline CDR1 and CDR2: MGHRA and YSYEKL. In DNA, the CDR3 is TGCGCCAGCAGCCGAGAAATACTGAACAGGGGGCACTACGAGCAGTACTTC. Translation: CASSREILNRGHYEQYF.

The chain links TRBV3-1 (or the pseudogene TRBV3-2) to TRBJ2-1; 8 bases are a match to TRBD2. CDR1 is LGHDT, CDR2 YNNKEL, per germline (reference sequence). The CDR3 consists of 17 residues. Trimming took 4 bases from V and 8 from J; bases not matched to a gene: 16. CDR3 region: CASSRVSAEREKDEQFF. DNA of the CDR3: TGTGCCAGCAGCCGGGTTTCGGCGGAGCGGGAGAAGGATGAGCAGTTCTTC.

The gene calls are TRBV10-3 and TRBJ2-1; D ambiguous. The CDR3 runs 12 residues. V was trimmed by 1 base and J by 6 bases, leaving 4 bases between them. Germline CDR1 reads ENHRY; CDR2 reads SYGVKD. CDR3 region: CAISEWSNEQFF. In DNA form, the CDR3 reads TGTGCCATCAGTGAGTGGAGCAATGAGCAGTTCTTC.

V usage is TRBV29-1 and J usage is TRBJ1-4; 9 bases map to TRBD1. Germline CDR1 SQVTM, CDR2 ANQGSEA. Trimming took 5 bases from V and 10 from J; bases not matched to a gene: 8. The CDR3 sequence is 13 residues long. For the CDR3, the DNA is TGCAGCGTTCTAGGACAGGGGTTTGGAAAACTGTTTTTT. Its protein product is CSVLGQGFGKLFF.

The CDR3 loop reads CASLTTGTEKLFF. The CDR3 nucleotides are TGTGCCAGCCTAACAACGGGAACTGAAAAACTGTTTTTT. The gene calls are TRBV6-5 and TRBJ1-4, with unresolved D. The germline V gene encodes CDR1 MNHEY and CDR2 SVGAGI. The CDR3 has 13 residues. Deletions cut 8 bases from V and 7 bases from J, with 14 bases between.

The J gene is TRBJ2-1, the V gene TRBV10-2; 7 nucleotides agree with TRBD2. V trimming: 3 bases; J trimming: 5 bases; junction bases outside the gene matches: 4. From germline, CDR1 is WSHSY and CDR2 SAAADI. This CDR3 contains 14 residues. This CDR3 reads CASSDTSAHNEQFF. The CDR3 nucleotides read TGCGCCAGCAGTGATACTAGCGCCCACAATGAGCAGTTCTTC.

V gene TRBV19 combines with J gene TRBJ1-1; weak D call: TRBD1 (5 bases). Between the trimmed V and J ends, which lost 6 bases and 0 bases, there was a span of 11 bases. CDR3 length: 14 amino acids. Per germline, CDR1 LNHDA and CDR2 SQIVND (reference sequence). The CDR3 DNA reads TGTGCCAGTAGATCAGACAGTGTGAACACTGAAGCTTTCTTT. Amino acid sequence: CASRSDSVNTEAFF.

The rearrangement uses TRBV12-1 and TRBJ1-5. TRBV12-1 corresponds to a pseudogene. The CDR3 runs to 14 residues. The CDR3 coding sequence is TGTGCCAGCAGCCCCCGGGAGTTAAATCAGCCCCAGCATTTT. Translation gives CASSPRELNQPQHF.

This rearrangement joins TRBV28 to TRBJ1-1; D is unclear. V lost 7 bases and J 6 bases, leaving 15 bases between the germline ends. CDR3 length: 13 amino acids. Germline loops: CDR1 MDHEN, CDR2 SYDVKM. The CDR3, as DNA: TGTGCCAGCACGGAGGGTTCTGGCTCTGAAGCTTTCTTT. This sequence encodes CASTEGSGSEAFF. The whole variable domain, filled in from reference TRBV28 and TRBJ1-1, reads DVKVTQSSRYLVKRTGEKVFLECVQDMDHENMFWYRQDPGLGLRLIYFSYDVKMKEKGDIPEGYSVSREKKERFSLILESASTNQTSMYLCASTEGSGSEAFFGQGTRLTVV.

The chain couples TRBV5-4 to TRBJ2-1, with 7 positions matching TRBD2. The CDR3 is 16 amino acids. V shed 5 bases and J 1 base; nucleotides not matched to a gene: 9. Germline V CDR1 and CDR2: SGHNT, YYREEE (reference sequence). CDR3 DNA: TGTGCCAGCAGTCCAGAAGCGGGAAGGTCCTACAATGAGCAGTTCTTC. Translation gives CASSPEAGRSYNEQFF.

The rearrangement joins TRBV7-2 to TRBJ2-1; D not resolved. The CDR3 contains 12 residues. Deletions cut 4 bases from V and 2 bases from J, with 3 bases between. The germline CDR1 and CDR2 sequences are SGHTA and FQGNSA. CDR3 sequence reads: CASSSTYNEQFF. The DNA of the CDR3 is TGTGCCAGCAGCTCAACCTACAATGAGCAGTTCTTC.

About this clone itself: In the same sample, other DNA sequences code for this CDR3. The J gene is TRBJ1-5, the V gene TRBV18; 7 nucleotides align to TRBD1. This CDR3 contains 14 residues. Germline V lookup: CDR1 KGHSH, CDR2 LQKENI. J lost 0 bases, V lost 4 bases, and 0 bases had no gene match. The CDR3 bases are TGTGCCAGCTCACAGGGGGCTAGCAATCAGCCCCAGCATTTT. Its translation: CASSQGASNQPQHF.

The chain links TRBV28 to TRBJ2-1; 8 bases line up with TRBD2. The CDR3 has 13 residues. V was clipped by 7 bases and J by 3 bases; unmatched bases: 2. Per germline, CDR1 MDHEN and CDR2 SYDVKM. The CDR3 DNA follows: TGTGCCAGCATTACTAGCGGCTACAATGAGCAGTTCTTC. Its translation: CASITSGYNEQFF. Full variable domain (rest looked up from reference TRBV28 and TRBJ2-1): DVKVTQSSRYLVKRTGEKVFLECVQDMDHENMFWYRQDPGLGLRLIYFSYDVKMKEKGDIPEGYSVSREKKERFSLILESASTNQTSMYLCASITSGYNEQFFGPGTRLTVL.

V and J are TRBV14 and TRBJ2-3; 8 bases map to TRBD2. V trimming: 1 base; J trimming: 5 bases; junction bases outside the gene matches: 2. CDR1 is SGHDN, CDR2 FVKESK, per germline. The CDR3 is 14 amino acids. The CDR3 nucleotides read TGTGCCAGCAGCCAAGCTAGCGGGTTAGATACGCAGTATTTT. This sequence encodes CASSQASGLDTQYF.

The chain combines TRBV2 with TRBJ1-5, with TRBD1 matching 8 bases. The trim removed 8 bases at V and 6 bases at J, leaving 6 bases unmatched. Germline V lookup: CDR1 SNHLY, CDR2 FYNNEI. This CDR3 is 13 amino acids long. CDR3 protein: CASDRGPGQPQHF. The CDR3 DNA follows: TGTGCCAGCGACAGGGGACCGGGTCAGCCCCAGCATTTT.

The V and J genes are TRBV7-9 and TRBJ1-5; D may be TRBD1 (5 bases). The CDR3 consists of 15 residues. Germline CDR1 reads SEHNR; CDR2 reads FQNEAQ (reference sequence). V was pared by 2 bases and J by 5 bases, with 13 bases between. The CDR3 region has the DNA TGTGCCAGCAGCTTATCCCAGGGTGCGGATCAGCCCCAGCATTTT. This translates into CASSLSQGADQPQHF.

CDR3 DNA sequence: TGTGCCAGCAGCCAAGCGGGGGAGACCCAGTACTTC. This gives the protein CASSQAGETQYF. The V gene is TRBV14, the J gene TRBJ2-5; a possible D gene is TRBD2 (5 bases). V was trimmed by 1 base and J by 5 bases, leaving 5 bases between them. CDR1 and CDR2 (germline): SGHDN, FVKESK. The CDR3 totals 12 residues.

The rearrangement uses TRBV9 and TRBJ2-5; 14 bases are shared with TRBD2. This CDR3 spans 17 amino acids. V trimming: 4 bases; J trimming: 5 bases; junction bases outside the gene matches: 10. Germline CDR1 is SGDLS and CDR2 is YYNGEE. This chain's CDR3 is CASSSMGLAGVGETQYF. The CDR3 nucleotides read TGTGCCAGCAGCTCGATGGGACTAGCGGGAGTAGGGGAGACCCAGTACTTC.

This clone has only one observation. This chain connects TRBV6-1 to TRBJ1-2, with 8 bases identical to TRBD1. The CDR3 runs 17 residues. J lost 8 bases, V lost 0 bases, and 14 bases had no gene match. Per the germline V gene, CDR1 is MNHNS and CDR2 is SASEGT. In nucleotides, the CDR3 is TGTGCCAGCAGTGAAGCGCTTCGGGGCAGGGGGCAGGGAGGCTACACCTTC. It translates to CASSEALRGRGQGGYTF.

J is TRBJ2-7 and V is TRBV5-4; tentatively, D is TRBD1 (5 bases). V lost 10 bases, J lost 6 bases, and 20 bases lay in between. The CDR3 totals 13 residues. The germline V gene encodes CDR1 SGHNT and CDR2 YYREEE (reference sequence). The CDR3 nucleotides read TGTGCCTTTTTGGGGCAGGGCTATCCCGAGCAGTACTTC. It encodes CAFLGQGYPEQYF.

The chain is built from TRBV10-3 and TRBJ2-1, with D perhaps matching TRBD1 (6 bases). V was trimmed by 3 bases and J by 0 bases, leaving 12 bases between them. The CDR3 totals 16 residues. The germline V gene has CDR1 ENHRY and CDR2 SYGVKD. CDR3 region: CAISDPGHGSYNEQFF. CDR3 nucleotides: TGTGCCATCAGTGACCCGGGACACGGCTCCTACAATGAGCAGTTCTTC.

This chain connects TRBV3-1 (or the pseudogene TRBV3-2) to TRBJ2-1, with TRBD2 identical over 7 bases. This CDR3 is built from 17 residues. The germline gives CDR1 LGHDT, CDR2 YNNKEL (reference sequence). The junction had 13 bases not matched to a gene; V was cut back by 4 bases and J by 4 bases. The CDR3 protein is CASSPKGGLGSYNEQFF. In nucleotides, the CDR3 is TGTGCCAGCAGCCCCAAGGGAGGACTAGGGTCTTACAATGAGCAGTTCTTC.

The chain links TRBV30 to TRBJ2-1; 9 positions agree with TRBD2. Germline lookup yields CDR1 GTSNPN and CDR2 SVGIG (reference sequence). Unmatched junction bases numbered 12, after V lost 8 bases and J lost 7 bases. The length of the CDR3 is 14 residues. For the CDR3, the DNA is TGTGCCGGCCAGAGGCGGGAGGGCCTGAATGAGCAGTTCTTC. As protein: CAGQRREGLNEQFF.

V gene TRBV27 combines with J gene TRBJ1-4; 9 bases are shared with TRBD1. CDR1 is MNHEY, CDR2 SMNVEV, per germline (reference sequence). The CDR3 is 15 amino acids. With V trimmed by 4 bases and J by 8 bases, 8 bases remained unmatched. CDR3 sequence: CASSSQGAGTEKLFF. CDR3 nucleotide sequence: TGTGCCAGCAGTTCACAGGGGGCCGGAACAGAAAAACTGTTTTTT.